This passage covers 14 T cell receptor beta chains from one sample sequenced in a study of T cells in Graves' hyperthyroidism and ophthalmopathy. Authors of the study amplified TCR beta CDR3 regions from RNA transcripts. During a first-round RT-PCR of the TCR CDR3, the HTBI primer set was used. One entry per CDR3 protein results from TCRdb running MiXCR on the multiplex PCR reads. The data show roughly 700,000 distinct CDR3 sequences, just over 35% seen once. Sequenced material: blood. The receptor source for this set is a woman aged 35 to 49 with Graves' hyperthyroidism.

This clonotype was recorded many times. The V call is TRBV10-1, the J call TRBJ1-1; 8 bases fit TRBD1. The J segment lost 3 bases and the V segment lost 6 bases, leaving 6 bases of the junction unmatched. This CDR3 contains 14 residues. Per germline, CDR1 WNHNN and CDR2 SYGVQD (reference sequence). CDR3 DNA: TGCGCCAGCAGGCCGGGACAGGCCGACACTGAAGCTTTCTTT. Translating gives CASRPGQADTEAFF.

This chain connects TRBV10-2 to TRBJ1-5; a possible D gene is TRBD1 (6 bases). The V end was cut by 6 bases, the J end by 7 bases, with 13 bases between. The CDR3 is made up of 13 amino acids. Germline V gene lookup returns CDR1 WSHSY and CDR2 SAAADI. The CDR3 DNA reads TGCGCCAGCAGGGAAGGGGGAGGACAGCCCCAGCATTTT. Translating gives CASREGGGQPQHF.

In this sample, this clonotype turned up a few times. The V call is TRBV12-3 or TRBV12-4, the J call TRBJ2-7; 10 nucleotides line up with TRBD2. The CDR3 runs to 13 residues. The ends lost 2 bases at V and 6 bases at J; junction bases unmatched: 1. The CDR3 DNA reads as TGTGCCAGCAGTTTACTAGCGGGAGTCGAGCAGTACTTC. Residues: CASSLLAGVEQYF.

With regard to this clonotype: The CDR3 carries no conserved terminal phenylalanine or tryptophan, so it likely arises from a read error. The chain joins TRBV11-2 to TRBJ1-1; D gene uncertain. Deletions cut 1 base from V and 3 bases from J, with 15 bases between. The CDR3 spans 16 residues. The V gene's germline CDR1 is SGHAT and CDR2 FQNNGV. The CDR3 spells CASSLALGLRDTEAFV. The CDR3 region has the DNA TGTGCCAGCAGCTTAGCTCTTGGACTCCGCGACACTGAAGCTTTCGTT.

This clonotype was picked up one time. Possible read error: a much larger clone is one base away. CDR3 residues: CATSPRVGTAGELFF. The CDR3 nucleotides read TGTGCCACCAGCCCGCGTGTGGGAACGGCCGGGGAGCTGTTTTTT. This sequence joins TRBV15 and TRBJ2-2; D not certain. Trimming shortened V by 5 bases and J by 6 bases, and 16 bases separated the two germline ends. The length of the CDR3 is 15 residues. Germline values: CDR1 LNHNV, CDR2 YYDKDF (reference sequence).

The V gene is TRBV6-1, the J gene TRBJ2-5; 9 bases agree with TRBD1. Germline assignment: CDR1 MNHNS and CDR2 SASEGT. The ends lost 6 bases at V and 4 bases at J; junction bases unmatched: 6. The CDR3 is made up of 14 amino acids. The CDR3 DNA reads as TGTGCCAGCAGACCGGGACAGGGTTTAGAGACCCAGTACTTC. Translated: CASRPGQGLETQYF.

The genes are TRBV6-5 and TRBJ1-2, with D perhaps matching TRBD1 (5 bases). CDR3 size: 15 residues. V lost 6 bases and J 4 bases, leaving 18 bases between the germline ends. Germline lookup yields CDR1 MNHEY and CDR2 SVGAGI. The CDR3 bases are TGTGCCAGCAGCCGACTAACCCAGGGTTCCTATGGCTACACCTTC. Its protein product is CASSRLTQGSYGYTF.

This clonotype was observed a handful of times. V and J are TRBV7-2 and TRBJ1-2; D unclear. V lost 3 bases and J 7 bases, leaving 12 bases between the germline ends. The CDR3 is 13 amino acids. The germline V gene has CDR1 SGHTA and CDR2 FQGNSA. CDR3: CASSFYMVGGYTF. The DNA for the CDR3 is TGTGCCAGCAGCTTTTATATGGTGGGTGGCTACACCTTC.

This clonotype was counted at least ten times. This sequence joins TRBV29-1 and TRBJ2-7, with D uncertain. Germline assignment: CDR1 SQVTM and CDR2 ANQGSEA. CDR3 length equals 13 residues. V lost 2 bases to trimming and J lost 2 bases, with 10 bases between them. The CDR3 DNA reads as TGCAGCGTTGAAACGACTGAAACCTACGAGCAGTACTTC. It encodes CSVETTETYEQYF.

This clonotype was found a few times. The rearrangement uses TRBV28 and TRBJ2-5; maybe TRBD2 (5 bases). V gave up 1 base and J gave up 5 bases, with 17 bases separating them. Germline CDR1 and CDR2: MDHEN and SYDVKM. This CDR3 is 16 amino acids long. CDR3 in amino acids: CASSLSLTSGGETQYF. The CDR3 bases are TGTGCCAGCAGTTTATCGTTGACATCAGGCGGGGAGACCCAGTACTTC.

This clonotype has at least ten counts. The rearrangement links TRBV19 to TRBJ1-5; D is perhaps TRBD1 (5 bases). From germline, CDR1 is LNHDA and CDR2 SQIVND (reference sequence). Trimming shortened V by 3 bases and J by 3 bases, and 18 bases separated the two germline ends. The CDR3 sequence is 17 residues long. CDR3 region: CASSIASSGTHNQPQHF. As DNA, the CDR3 is TGTGCCAGTAGTATTGCCTCTTCGGGGACGCACAATCAGCCCCAGCATTTT.

This clonotype occurred many times. The rearrangement links TRBV5-6 to TRBJ2-5; the D gene is possibly TRBD1 (5 bases). Trimming stripped 2 bases from V and 4 bases from J, with 9 bases between. Germline CDR1 reads SGHDT; CDR2 reads YYEEEE. This CDR3 has 13 residues. The CDR3 region is CASSFAGIETQYF. As DNA, the CDR3 is TGTGCCAGCAGCTTCGCAGGGATAGAGACCCAGTACTTC.

This clonotype was seen a handful of times. This chain joins TRBV5-1 and TRBJ2-7; D is possibly TRBD2 (5 bases). The CDR3 totals 14 residues. Trimming cost V 0 bases and J 7 bases, with 14 bases left between them. Per germline, CDR1 SGHRS and CDR2 YFSETQ. The CDR3 loop reads CASSLGLPTTEQYF. In DNA form, the CDR3 reads TGCGCCAGCAGCTTGGGACTACCTACGACGGAGCAGTACTTC. Supplemented by reference TRBV5-1 and TRBJ2-7, the full variable domain reads KAGVTQTPRYLIKTRGQQVTLSCSPISGHRSVSWYQQTPGQGLQFLFEYFSETQRNKGNFPGRFSGRQFSNSRSEMNVSTLELGDSALYLCASSLGLPTTEQYFGPGTRLTVT.

The J gene is TRBJ2-5, the V gene TRBV7-2; tentative D call: TRBD1 (5 bases). This CDR3 comprises 14 residues. Germline CDR1 SGHTA, CDR2 FQGNSA. V was shortened by 5 bases and J by 5 bases, with 15 bases between the two germline ends. The CDR3 coding sequence is TGTGCCAGCAGCCAAATACAGGAGTCGGAGACCCAGTACTTC. It specifies CASSQIQESETQYF.